This TCR beta chain was sequenced during a study of blood T cell repertoires in COVID-19. Losses at the gene ends were 1 base for V and 2 bases for J; bases not matched to a gene: 11. The germline gives CDR1 MGHRA, CDR2 YSYEKL. The CDR3 is made up of 19 amino acids. Original data processing: From reference gene primer amplification, estimates of nucleated cell counts were derived. Method: immunoSEQ multiplex PCR; TCRdb's copy keeps in-frame clones and lacks some. The V and J calls and clone size come from that table; D and trimming were worked out from the DNA. The table records a few hundred thousand clones, approximately 90% of them present only once.

The chain has TRBV4-1 and TRBJ1-5, with 10 bases matching TRBD1. The TCR was taken from a woman under 30 who had recovered from COVID-19. The sequencing input was PBMCs or T cells enriched from blood (not recorded which). The CDR3 DNA follows: TGCGCCAGCAGCCAAGTTTTAGGGACAGGGGTTGGCGGCAATCAGCCCCAGCATTTT. The encoded protein is CASSQVLGTGVGGNQPQHF.